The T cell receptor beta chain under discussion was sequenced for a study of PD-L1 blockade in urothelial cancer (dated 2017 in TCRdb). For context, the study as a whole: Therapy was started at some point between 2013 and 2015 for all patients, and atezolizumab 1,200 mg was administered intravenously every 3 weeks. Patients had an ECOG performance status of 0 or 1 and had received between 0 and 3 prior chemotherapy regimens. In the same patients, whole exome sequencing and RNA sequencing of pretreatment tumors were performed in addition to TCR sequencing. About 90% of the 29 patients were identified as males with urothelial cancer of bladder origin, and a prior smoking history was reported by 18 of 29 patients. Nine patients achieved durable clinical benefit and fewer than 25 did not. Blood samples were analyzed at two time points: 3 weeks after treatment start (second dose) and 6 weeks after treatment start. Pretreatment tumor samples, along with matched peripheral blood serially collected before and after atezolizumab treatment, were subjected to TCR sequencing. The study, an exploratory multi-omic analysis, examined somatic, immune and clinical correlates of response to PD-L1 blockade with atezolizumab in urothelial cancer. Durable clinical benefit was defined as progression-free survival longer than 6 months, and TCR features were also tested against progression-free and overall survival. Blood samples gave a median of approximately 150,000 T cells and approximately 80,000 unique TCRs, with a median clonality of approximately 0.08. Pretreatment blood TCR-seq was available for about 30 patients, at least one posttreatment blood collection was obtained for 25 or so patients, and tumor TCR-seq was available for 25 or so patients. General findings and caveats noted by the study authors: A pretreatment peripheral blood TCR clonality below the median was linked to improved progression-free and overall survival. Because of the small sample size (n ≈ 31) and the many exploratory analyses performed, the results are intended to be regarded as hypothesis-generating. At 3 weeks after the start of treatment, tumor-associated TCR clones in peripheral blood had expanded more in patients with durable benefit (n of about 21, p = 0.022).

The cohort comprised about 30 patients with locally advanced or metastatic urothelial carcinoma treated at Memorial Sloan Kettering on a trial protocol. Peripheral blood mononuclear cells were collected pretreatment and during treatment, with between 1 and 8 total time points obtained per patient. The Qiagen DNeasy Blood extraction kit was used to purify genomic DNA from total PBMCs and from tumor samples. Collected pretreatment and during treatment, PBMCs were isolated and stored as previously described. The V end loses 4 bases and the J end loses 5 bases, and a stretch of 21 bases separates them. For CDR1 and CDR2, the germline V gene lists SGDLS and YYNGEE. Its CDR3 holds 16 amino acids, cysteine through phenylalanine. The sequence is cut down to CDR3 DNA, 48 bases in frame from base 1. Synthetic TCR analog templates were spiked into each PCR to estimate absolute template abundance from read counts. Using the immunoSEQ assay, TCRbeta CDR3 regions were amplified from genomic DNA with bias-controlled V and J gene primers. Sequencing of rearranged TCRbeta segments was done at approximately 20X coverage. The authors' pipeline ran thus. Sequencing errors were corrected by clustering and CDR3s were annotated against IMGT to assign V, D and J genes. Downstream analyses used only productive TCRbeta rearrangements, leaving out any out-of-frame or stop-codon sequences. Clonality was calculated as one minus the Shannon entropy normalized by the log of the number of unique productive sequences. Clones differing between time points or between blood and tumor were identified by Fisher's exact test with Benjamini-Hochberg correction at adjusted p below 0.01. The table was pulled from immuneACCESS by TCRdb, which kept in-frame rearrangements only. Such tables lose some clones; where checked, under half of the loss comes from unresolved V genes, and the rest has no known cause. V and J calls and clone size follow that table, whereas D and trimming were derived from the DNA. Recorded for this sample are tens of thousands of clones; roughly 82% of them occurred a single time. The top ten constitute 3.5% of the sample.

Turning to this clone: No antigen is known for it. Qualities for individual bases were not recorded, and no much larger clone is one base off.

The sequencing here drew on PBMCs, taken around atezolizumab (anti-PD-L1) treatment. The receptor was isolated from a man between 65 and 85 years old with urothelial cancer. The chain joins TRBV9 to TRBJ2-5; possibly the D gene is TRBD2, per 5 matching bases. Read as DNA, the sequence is TGTGCCAGCAGCTCCTCGTTGGGCGGGCCGGGGGAGACCCAGTACTTC. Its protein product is CASSSSLGGPGETQYF.